This is a list of T cell receptor beta chains from one sample in a study of neurological immune-mediated disorders. TCRdb reanalysed the 5' RACE reads using MiXCR and keeps one entry per CDR3 protein. The table has about 95,000 distinct CDR3 sequences, 3.5% seen once. What was sequenced was PBMCs. Source of these receptors: a woman aged 18 to 35 with multiple sclerosis. CDR3s include the opening cysteine and the closing phenylalanine or tryptophan. Each record gives: D gene, J gene, clone size, V gene, CDR3 protein, CDR3 DNA. A D gene is named only where the DNA matches it firmly. Clone sizes are given selectively: once, few, many, or a class where the clone is expanded.

>TRBD2|TRBJ2-1|few|TRBV5-6
CASSSGLSIEQFF
TGTGCCAGCAGCTCGGGACTATCGATTGAGCAGTTCTTC
>-|TRBJ2-7|many|TRBV3-1
CASSQVWGNEQYF
TGTGCCAGCAGCCAAGTTTGGGGTAACGAGCAGTACTTC
>-|TRBJ2-3|many|TRBV30
CAWSDGRSTDTQYF
TGTGCCTGGAGCGATGGACGGAGCACAGATACGCAGTATTTT
>-|TRBJ1-4|many|TRBV5-1
CASSGADPRGEKLFF
TGCGCCAGCAGCGGAGCGGACCCGAGAGGTGAAAAACTGTTTTTT
>TRBD2|TRBJ2-3|-|TRBV10-3
CAISAGGPTDKQYF
TGTGCCATCAGTGCGGGGGGGCCAACAGATAAGCAGTATTTT
>-|TRBJ2-7|many|TRBV28
CASIPGTGLEQYF
TGTGCCAGCATCCCAGGAACGGGCCTGGAGCAGTACTTC
>-|TRBJ1-2|many|TRBV5-1
CASSSGGGYGYTF
TGCGCCAGCAGCTCGGGGGGAGGCTATGGCTACACCTTC
>-|TRBJ2-3|many|TRBV5-1
CASSSQGRSDTQYF
TGCGCCAGCAGCTCCCAGGGAAGGTCAGATACGCAGTATTTT
>TRBD2|TRBJ2-1|many|TRBV4-3
CASSQDGGSQFF
TGCGCCAGCAGCCAAGACGGCGGGAGTCAGTTCTTC
>-|TRBJ2-3|few|TRBV11-2
CASSSPSPGLRGTDTQYF
TGTGCCAGCAGCTCGCCCTCCCCGGGACTCCGGGGCACAGATACGCAGTATTTT
>-|TRBJ2-5|many|TRBV6-5
CASSDEWGGGPQETQYF
TGTGCCAGCAGCGACGAGTGGGGCGGGGGCCCTCAAGAGACCCAGTACTTC
>TRBD1|TRBJ2-7|many|TRBV20-1
CSARGRTGNYEQYF
TGCAGTGCTAGGGGTAGGACAGGGAACTACGAGCAGTACTTC
>-|TRBJ2-2|many|TRBV27
CASSLGGYTGELFF
TGTGCCAGCAGTTTGGGCGGGTACACCGGGGAGCTGTTTTTT
>-|TRBJ1-2|many|TRBV19
CASSPRTADSNYGYTF
TGTGCCAGTAGTCCCCGGACAGCCGATTCTAACTATGGCTACACCTTC
>TRBD2|TRBJ2-7|many|TRBV5-8
CASRLGLAGSYEQYF
TGTGCCAGCAGACTGGGACTAGCGGGTTCCTACGAGCAGTACTTC
>TRBD1|TRBJ2-5|many|TRBV20-1
CSARGGTGRETQYF
TGCAGTGCTAGAGGGGGGACAGGGCGAGAGACCCAGTACTTC
>-|TRBJ1-1|many|TRBV6-1
CASSETGSSTEAFF
TGTGCCAGCAGTGAAACGGGCTCGTCCACTGAAGCTTTCTTT
>-|TRBJ2-7|many|TRBV4-2
CASSQGTGRAYEQYF
TGTGCCAGCAGCCAGGGGACTGGGCGAGCCTACGAGCAGTACTTC
>TRBD1|TRBJ1-5|many|TRBV20-1
CSARDFLKAGTGVNQPQHF
TGCAGTGCTAGAGATTTTCTAAAGGCCGGGACAGGCGTCAATCAGCCCCAGCATTTT
>-|TRBJ2-2|few|TRBV14
CASSQDRNGGNTGELFF
TGTGCCAGCAGCCAAGATCGAAACGGGGGTAACACCGGGGAGCTGTTTTTT
>-|TRBJ1-4|many|TRBV7-6
CASGSRQNNEKLFF
TGTGCCAGCGGTTCTAGACAGAATAATGAAAAACTGTTTTTT
>TRBD1|TRBJ1-5|-|TRBV20-1
CSALKTGYNQPQHF
TGCAGTGCTCTAAAGACAGGGTACAATCAGCCCCAGCATTTT
>-|TRBJ1-2|many|TRBV3-1
CASSHQGAKRGYTF
TGTGCCAGCAGCCATCAAGGGGCGAAGAGAGGCTACACCTTC
>-|TRBJ1-4|many|TRBV12-3/TRBV12-4
CASNNGGRNEKLFF
TGTGCCAGCAACAACGGCGGACGTAATGAAAAACTGTTTTTT
>TRBD2|TRBJ2-1|many|TRBV28
CASSSLLADNEQFF
TGTGCCAGCAGTTCGTTGCTAGCGGACAATGAGCAGTTCTTC
>TRBD2|TRBJ2-3|many|TRBV5-1
CASSLAGEGARDTQYF
TGCGCCAGCAGCTTGGCCGGGGAGGGAGCACGGGATACGCAGTATTTT
>TRBD1|TRBJ1-3|many|TRBV6-6
CASSSRGPENTIYF
TGTGCCAGCAGTTCCAGGGGGCCGGAAAACACCATATATTTT
>-|TRBJ2-3|many|TRBV29-1
CSVEAGGGADTQYF
TGCAGCGTGGAAGCAGGGGGGGGAGCAGATACGCAGTATTTT
>-|TRBJ2-2|many|TRBV19
CASSRSVANTGELFF
TGTGCCAGTAGTCGGTCAGTCGCGAACACCGGGGAGCTGTTTTTT
>-|TRBJ2-2|many|TRBV7-9
CASSSGQRGAGELFF
TGTGCCAGCAGCTCCGGACAGCGCGGAGCCGGGGAGCTGTTTTTT
>-|TRBJ1-2|many|TRBV5-5
CASSLAFNSPNYGYTF
TGTGCCAGCAGCTTGGCTTTTAACAGCCCTAACTATGGCTACACCTTC
>-|TRBJ1-1|many|TRBV6-4
CASSEQLNTEAFF
TGTGCCAGCAGTGAACAGTTGAACACTGAAGCTTTCTTT